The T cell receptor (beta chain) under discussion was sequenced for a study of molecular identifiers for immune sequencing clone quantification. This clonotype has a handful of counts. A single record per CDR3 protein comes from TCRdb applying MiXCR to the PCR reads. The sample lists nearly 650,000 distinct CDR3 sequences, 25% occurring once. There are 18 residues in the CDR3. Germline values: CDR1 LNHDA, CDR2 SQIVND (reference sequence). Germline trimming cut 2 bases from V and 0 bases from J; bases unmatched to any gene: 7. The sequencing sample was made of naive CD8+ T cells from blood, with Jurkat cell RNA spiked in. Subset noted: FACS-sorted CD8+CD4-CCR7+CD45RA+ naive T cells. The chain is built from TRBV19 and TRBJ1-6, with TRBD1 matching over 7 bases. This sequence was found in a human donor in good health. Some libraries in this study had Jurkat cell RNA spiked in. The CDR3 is CASSIIGGQSSYNSPLHF. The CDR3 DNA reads TGTGCCAGTAGTATAATTGGGGGACAGAGCTCCTATAATTCACCCCTCCACTTT.